This T cell receptor beta chain was obtained from a study of T cell responses to AZD1222 COVID-19 vaccine. Analyses pooled second doses at about 4 or about 12 weeks. Using immunoSEQ multiplex PCR, the repertoire was profiled, and TCRdb retains in-frame clones only, with some absent. This repertoire shows about 89,000 clones, about 88% found once; its top ten account for 5% to 6.5%. With respect to this clone: Its antigen remains unidentified.

Study outcomes and limitations: Sampling captured repertoires only after the peak T cell response. The study found Spike-specific TCR breadth and depth rose after two AZD1222 doses. Spike-spanning, vaccine-associated CD4 TCRs were dominant at 160-218 and 743-854.

The CDR3 is 14 residues long. V was shortened by 1 base and J by 5 bases, with 6 bases between the two germline ends. Germline-derived CDR1 and CDR2 are LGHNA and YSLEER. This chain links TRBV4-3 with TRBJ1-6; D gene unclear. The clonotype originates from an adult who received the AZD1222 COVID-19 vaccine. The sample here was peripheral blood, taken 28 days after the second AZD1222 dose. The CDR3 nucleotides read TGCGCCAGCAGCCAAGTAGGTGATAATTCACCCCTCCACTTT. This sequence encodes CASSQVGDNSPLHF.